This is a list of T cell receptor beta chains from one sample in a study of cytomegalovirus exposure and HLA in healthy donors. Data came from immunoSEQ multiplex PCR; TCRdb stores just in-frame clones and leaves some out. Of 130,000 or so clones listed, about 82% were seen once; the top ten hold 4.5% to 5.5%. Sequenced input: PBMCs. These receptors all stem from a man younger than 45 in good health and CMV-seronegative. Both conserved end residues are part of each CDR3. D genes are given only for firm matches. A clone size is listed for some rows: how often the clone was seen (once, few, many), or a class if it is expanded.

size: NA; D: TRBD1; J: TRBJ1-1; V: TRBV13; CDR3: CASSPGTGRGTEAFF; DNA: TGTGCCAGCAGCCCCGGGACAGGGAGAGGAACTGAAGCTTTCTTT
size: few; D: NA; J: TRBJ2-3; V: TRBV7-9; CDR3: CASRYMGARADTQYF; DNA: TGTGCCAGCAGGTACATGGGGGCTAGAGCAGATACGCAGTATTTT
size: once; D: NA; J: TRBJ2-7; V: TRBV5-6; CDR3: CASSFSTYEQYF; DNA: TGTGCCAGCAGCTTTTCCACTTACGAGCAGTACTTC
size: NA; D: TRBD1; J: TRBJ1-1; V: TRBV5-1; CDR3: CASSPDRGDAEAFF; DNA: TGCGCCAGCAGCCCAGACAGGGGGGACGCTGAAGCTTTCTTT
size: NA; D: TRBD2; J: TRBJ2-5; V: TRBV15; CDR3: CATSRESSGGVLIETQYF; DNA: TGTGCCACCAGCAGAGAGTCCAGCGGGGGGGTCCTGATCGAGACCCAGTACTTC
size: NA; D: NA; J: TRBJ1-1; V: TRBV4-3; CDR3: CASSQRLNTEAFF; DNA: TGCGCCAGCAGCCAGCGGCTGAACACTGAAGCTTTCTTT
size: NA; D: TRBD2; J: TRBJ2-1; V: TRBV6-6; CDR3: CASSYSNSGRWNEQFF; DNA: TGTGCCAGCAGTTACTCTAATAGCGGGAGGTGGAATGAGCAGTTCTTC
size: NA; D: NA; J: TRBJ2-5; V: TRBV15; CDR3: CATSRGTQETQYF; DNA: TGTGCCACCAGCAGAGGGACACAAGAGACCCAGTACTTC
size: NA; D: NA; J: TRBJ1-2; V: TRBV5-6; CDR3: CASSFAGVTNYGYTF; DNA: TGTGCCAGCAGCTTTGCGGGGGTAACTAACTATGGCTACACCTTC
size: NA; D: NA; J: TRBJ2-1; V: TRBV29-1; CDR3: CSVEDPGHGSYNEQFF; DNA: TGCAGCGTTGAAGACCCGGGACACGGCTCCTACAATGAGCAGTTCTTC
size: NA; D: NA; J: TRBJ2-3; V: TRBV7-2; CDR3: CASSPPGAGGDTQYF; DNA: TGTGCCAGCAGCCCACCTGGAGCCGGAGGAGATACGCAGTATTTT
size: NA; D: TRBD1; J: TRBJ1-2; V: TRBV2; CDR3: CASSGQAANYGYTF; DNA: TGTGCCAGCAGCGGACAGGCAGCTAACTATGGCTACACCTTC
size: once; D: NA; J: TRBJ2-3; V: TRBV4-2; CDR3: CASSQEGQRGYF; DNA: TGTGCCAGCAGCCAAGAAGGTCAGCGTGGGTATTTT
size: NA; D: TRBD1; J: TRBJ2-1; V: TRBV28; CDR3: CASSLRDRANEQFF; DNA: TGTGCCAGCAGTTTACGGGACAGGGCGAATGAGCAGTTCTTC
size: NA; D: TRBD1; J: TRBJ2-7; V: TRBV10-3; CDR3: CATGQDSHEQYF; DNA: TGTGCCACGGGACAGGATTCTCACGAGCAGTACTTC
size: NA; D: NA; J: TRBJ2-7; V: TRBV6-5; CDR3: CASSYFAGMVEQYF; DNA: TGTGCCAGCAGTTACTTTGCGGGTATGGTTGAGCAGTACTTC
size: few; D: NA; J: TRBJ1-1; V: TRBV7-9; CDR3: CASSLARVPEAFF; DNA: TGTGCCAGCAGCTTAGCTCGCGTTCCTGAAGCTTTCTTT
size: NA; D: TRBD1; J: TRBJ1-2; V: TRBV2; CDR3: CASSADRGNYGYTF; DNA: TGTGCCAGCAGTGCAGACAGGGGGAACTATGGCTACACCTTC
size: NA; D: NA; J: TRBJ2-4; V: TRBV5-1; CDR3: CASSLEWGGNIQYF; DNA: TGCGCCAGCAGCTTGGAGTGGGGAGGAAACATTCAGTACTTC
size: NA; D: TRBD2; J: TRBJ2-3; V: TRBV10-3; CDR3: CAISGGLAASDTQYF; DNA: TGTGCCATCAGTGGGGGACTAGCGGCGTCAGATACGCAGTATTTT
size: NA; D: NA; J: TRBJ2-1; V: TRBV4-1; CDR3: CASSQDGPNFGNEQFF; DNA: TGCGCCAGCAGCCAAGATGGGCCTAACTTCGGCAATGAGCAGTTCTTC
size: NA; D: TRBD2; J: TRBJ2-5; V: TRBV15; CDR3: CATSRELAGFQETQYF; DNA: TGTGCCACCAGCAGAGAACTAGCGGGATTCCAAGAGACCCAGTACTTC
size: NA; D: NA; J: TRBJ2-7; V: TRBV27; CDR3: CASSSTDSSYEQYF; DNA: TGTGCCAGCAGTTCCACGGACAGTTCCTACGAGCAGTACTTC
size: NA; D: TRBD1; J: TRBJ2-5; V: TRBV4-3; CDR3: CASSQDRGTYTQYF; DNA: TGCGCCAGCAGCCAAGACAGGGGGACGTACACCCAGTACTTC
size: NA; D: TRBD1; J: TRBJ2-1; V: TRBV5-1; CDR3: CASSVDRGSYNEQFF; DNA: TGCGCCAGCAGCGTGGACAGGGGCTCCTACAATGAGCAGTTCTTC
size: NA; D: TRBD1; J: TRBJ1-4; V: TRBV28; CDR3: CASRGQAATNEKLFF; DNA: TGTGCCAGCAGGGGACAGGCCGCAACTAATGAAAAACTGTTTTTT
size: NA; D: TRBD2; J: TRBJ2-5; V: TRBV7-6; CDR3: CASSLFGGRVDETQYF; DNA: TGTGCCAGCAGCTTATTCGGCGGGAGGGTGGATGAGACCCAGTACTTC